These T cell receptor beta chains were read from a single sample in a study of T cells in Graves' hyperthyroidism and ophthalmopathy. TCRdb redid the calling of the multiplex PCR reads with MiXCR, one entry per CDR3 protein. The sample lists a few hundred thousand distinct CDR3 sequences; more than 15% were seen once. The source material was blood. The receptor set was obtained from a woman aged 40-49 years with Graves' ophthalmopathy. Both conserved end residues are trimmed from each CDR3.

cdr3_aa: ASSLGAGWRNYGYT; v_call: TRBV7-9; cdr3_length: 14; j_call: TRBJ1-2
cdr3_aa: ASSRLSRDEQY; v_call: TRBV18; cdr3_length: 11; j_call: TRBJ2-7
cdr3_aa: ASSQEAVFGQPETQY; v_call: TRBV4-1; cdr3_length: 15; j_call: TRBJ2-5
cdr3_aa: ASSLGISGRARTEQY; v_call: TRBV11-2; cdr3_length: 15; j_call: TRBJ2-7
cdr3_aa: ASSPYAPPTGQGLFSNQPQH; v_call: TRBV28; cdr3_length: 20; j_call: TRBJ1-5
cdr3_aa: ASLLGKTGNTEAF; v_call: TRBV16; cdr3_length: 13; j_call: TRBJ1-1
cdr3_aa: ASSEDTQPEQF; v_call: TRBV2; cdr3_length: 11; j_call: TRBJ2-1
cdr3_aa: SGGDANTGELF; v_call: TRBV20-1; cdr3_length: 11; j_call: TRBJ2-2
cdr3_aa: ATSREARNEQF; v_call: TRBV15; cdr3_length: 11; j_call: TRBJ2-1
cdr3_aa: ASSSQPAGMSGELF; v_call: TRBV6-2/TRBV6-3; cdr3_length: 14; j_call: TRBJ2-2
cdr3_aa: SAPAAGAGGTEAF; v_call: TRBV20-1; cdr3_length: 13; j_call: TRBJ1-1
cdr3_aa: ASSIETSGTGEQY; v_call: TRBV19; cdr3_length: 13; j_call: TRBJ2-7
cdr3_aa: AIIPLGTGELF; v_call: TRBV7-9; cdr3_length: 11; j_call: TRBJ2-2
cdr3_aa: SAKSRDRPYDEQF; v_call: TRBV20-1; cdr3_length: 13; j_call: TRBJ2-1
cdr3_aa: ASSQGQLNSPLH; v_call: TRBV3-1; cdr3_length: 12; j_call: TRBJ1-6
cdr3_aa: ASRSKDYYEQY; v_call: TRBV2; cdr3_length: 11; j_call: TRBJ2-7
cdr3_aa: ASSVDRGRRDTQY; v_call: TRBV5-1; cdr3_length: 13; j_call: TRBJ2-3
cdr3_aa: ASSVGLVSGFYEQY; v_call: TRBV6-1; cdr3_length: 14; j_call: TRBJ2-7
cdr3_aa: ASSFPGTSGRNTQY; v_call: TRBV12-3/TRBV12-4; cdr3_length: 14; j_call: TRBJ2-3
cdr3_aa: ASSPPSTGSIQY; v_call: TRBV2; cdr3_length: 12; j_call: TRBJ2-4
cdr3_aa: ASQSGTQDYNEQF; v_call: TRBV5-1; cdr3_length: 13; j_call: TRBJ2-1
cdr3_aa: ASSRTAQSSYNEQF; v_call: TRBV5-1; cdr3_length: 14; j_call: TRBJ2-1
cdr3_aa: ASSLARTSGYNEQF; v_call: TRBV6-1; cdr3_length: 14; j_call: TRBJ2-1
cdr3_aa: SARDQVAGNYGYT; v_call: TRBV20-1; cdr3_length: 13; j_call: TRBJ1-2
cdr3_aa: ASSFSGGRVYEQY; v_call: TRBV5-4; cdr3_length: 13; j_call: TRBJ2-7
cdr3_aa: SASKPNLWTGHMWNTEAF; v_call: TRBV20-1; cdr3_length: 18; j_call: TRBJ1-1
cdr3_aa: AWSSRTSGGRTDTQY; v_call: TRBV30; cdr3_length: 15; j_call: TRBJ2-3
cdr3_aa: AWSVGSGVYEQY; v_call: TRBV30; cdr3_length: 12; j_call: TRBJ2-7
cdr3_aa: SVRLASSYNEQF; v_call: TRBV29-1; cdr3_length: 12; j_call: TRBJ2-1